Listed below are T cell receptor beta chains from one sample, sequenced in a study of control samples from healthy donors and cancer patients. Assay: immunoSEQ multiplex PCR; the TCRdb copy retains only in-frame clones and omits some. The repertoire holds some 130,000 clones, with roughly 92% as singletons. The material sequenced was blood. These receptors were taken from a man between 18 and 35 years old in good health. Both conserved end residues are part of each CDR3. The order of the fields is D gene, J gene, clone size, V gene, CDR3 DNA, CDR3 protein. The D gene is left open where the match is weak. Some rows mark clone size as missing; the rest say once, few, many or name a class of expanded clone.

d_call: TRBD1; j_call: TRBJ1-2; clone_size: once; v_call: TRBV2; cdr3_nt: TGTGCCAGCAGTGTGGGACAGCACTGGTATGGCTACACCTTC; cdr3_aa: CASSVGQHWYGYTF
d_call: -; j_call: TRBJ1-4; clone_size: -; v_call: TRBV7-6; cdr3_nt: TGTGCCACGGGGAGCGTGGGATTTGGTGAAAAACTGTTTTTT; cdr3_aa: CATGSVGFGEKLFF
d_call: TRBD2; j_call: TRBJ2-3; clone_size: -; v_call: TRBV7-3; cdr3_nt: TGTGCCAGCAGCTTATTATATATGACTAGCGGGAGCACAGATACGCAGTATTTT; cdr3_aa: CASSLLYMTSGSTDTQYF
d_call: -; j_call: TRBJ1-2; clone_size: -; v_call: TRBV5-1; cdr3_nt: TGCGCCAGCAGCTTGTCCGGGACTAACTATGGCTACACCTTC; cdr3_aa: CASSLSGTNYGYTF
d_call: TRBD1; j_call: TRBJ2-3; clone_size: -; v_call: TRBV19; cdr3_nt: TGTGCCAGTAGAGGGGGCGGCAATTTAGATACGCAGTATTTT; cdr3_aa: CASRGGGNLDTQYF
d_call: TRBD1; j_call: TRBJ1-2; clone_size: -; v_call: TRBV2; cdr3_nt: TGTGCCAGCAGTGCGGGACAGGGGTCTGGCTACACCTTC; cdr3_aa: CASSAGQGSGYTF
d_call: TRBD2; j_call: TRBJ2-1; clone_size: -; v_call: TRBV10-3; cdr3_nt: TGTGCCATCAGACCGGGACTAGCGGGGGGCGAGCAGTTCTTC; cdr3_aa: CAIRPGLAGGEQFF
d_call: TRBD1; j_call: TRBJ1-1; clone_size: -; v_call: TRBV5-4; cdr3_nt: TGTGCCAGCAGGCCTAGACAGGGGAGGAAGCCGAACACTGAAGCTTTCTTT; cdr3_aa: CASRPRQGRKPNTEAFF
d_call: -; j_call: TRBJ2-3; clone_size: -; v_call: TRBV5-4; cdr3_nt: TGTGCCAGCAGCACCGGGACAATCGGTAACAGGGATACGCAGTATTTT; cdr3_aa: CASSTGTIGNRDTQYF
d_call: -; j_call: TRBJ2-7; clone_size: -; v_call: TRBV5-1; cdr3_nt: TGCGCCAGCAGCTGGGACCGCGAGCAGTACTTC; cdr3_aa: CASSWDREQYF
d_call: TRBD2; j_call: TRBJ2-1; clone_size: -; v_call: TRBV24-1; cdr3_nt: TGTGCCACCAGTGAAACGGGCTCCGCGGGAGGTGAGCAGTTCTTC; cdr3_aa: CATSETGSAGGEQFF
d_call: TRBD1; j_call: TRBJ2-1; clone_size: -; v_call: TRBV19; cdr3_nt: TGTGCCAGTAGTATCTCAGGGGGAAGCTCCTACAATGAGCAGTTCTTC; cdr3_aa: CASSISGGSSYNEQFF
d_call: -; j_call: TRBJ2-7; clone_size: -; v_call: TRBV21-1; cdr3_nt: TGTGCCAGCAGCAAAGCGAGGCTCGAGTACTTC; cdr3_aa: CASSKARLEYF
d_call: TRBD1; j_call: TRBJ2-7; clone_size: -; v_call: TRBV5-5; cdr3_nt: TGTGCCAGCAGCTTGGGGACAGGGTTCTACGAGCAGTACTTC; cdr3_aa: CASSLGTGFYEQYF
d_call: -; j_call: TRBJ2-7; clone_size: few; v_call: TRBV5-4; cdr3_nt: TGTGCCAGCAGCCCCGTTACAGGGTACGAGCAGTACTTC; cdr3_aa: CASSPVTGYEQYF
d_call: -; j_call: TRBJ2-2; clone_size: few; v_call: TRBV7-2; cdr3_nt: TGTGCCAGCAGCTTAGAAGCGAGGAACACCGGGGAGCTGTTTTTT; cdr3_aa: CASSLEARNTGELFF
d_call: -; j_call: TRBJ1-1; clone_size: once; v_call: TRBV5-6; cdr3_nt: TGTGCCAGCAGCTTCAGGGGATACGACACTGAAGCTTTCTTT; cdr3_aa: CASSFRGYDTEAFF
d_call: -; j_call: TRBJ2-5; clone_size: -; v_call: TRBV5-5; cdr3_nt: TGTGCCAGCAGGTTGGGGTTCCGAGAGACCCAGTACTTC; cdr3_aa: CASRLGFRETQYF
d_call: -; j_call: TRBJ1-5; clone_size: -; v_call: TRBV20-1; cdr3_nt: TGCAGTGCTAGTAGTAGAGGGGACAACAATCAGCCCCAGCATTTT; cdr3_aa: CSASSRGDNNQPQHF
d_call: -; j_call: TRBJ1-1; clone_size: -; v_call: TRBV6-4; cdr3_nt: TGTGCCAACAAAACCAAACCCTGGTGGGACACTGAAGCTTTCTTT; cdr3_aa: CANKTKPWWDTEAFF
d_call: -; j_call: TRBJ1-2; clone_size: once; v_call: TRBV4-2; cdr3_nt: TGTGCCAGCAGCCCCGATCCTAACTATGGCTACACCTTC; cdr3_aa: CASSPDPNYGYTF
d_call: TRBD1; j_call: TRBJ2-2; clone_size: -; v_call: TRBV6-5; cdr3_nt: TGTGCCAGCAGTTTGACAGGGGACAGGGAGCTGTTTTTT; cdr3_aa: CASSLTGDRELFF
d_call: -; j_call: TRBJ1-2; clone_size: -; v_call: TRBV6-5; cdr3_nt: TGTGCCAGCAGTTACTCGCCAGGCTCTAACTATGGCTACACCTTC; cdr3_aa: CASSYSPGSNYGYTF
d_call: -; j_call: TRBJ1-2; clone_size: -; v_call: TRBV12-3/TRBV12-4; cdr3_nt: TGTGCCAGCAGTTTTGGGGGCGAGTATGGCTACACCTTC; cdr3_aa: CASSFGGEYGYTF